These 24 T cell receptor beta chains originate from one sample sequenced in a study of blood T cell repertoires in COVID-19. The table came from immunoSEQ multiplex PCR; TCRdb's copy has only in-frame clones and leaves some out. The table records 250,000 to 350,000 clones, roughly 87% of them present only once. Sequenced material: peripheral blood. Receptor source: a woman between 45 and 60 years old who had recovered from COVID-19.

J is TRBJ2-1 and V is TRBV7-2; the match to TRBD2 covers 9 bases. Per germline, CDR1 SGHTA and CDR2 FQGNSA. Germline trimming cut 3 bases from V and 0 bases from J; bases unmatched to any gene: 0. There are 15 residues in the CDR3. This CDR3 reads CASSLGLASYNEQFF. DNA for the CDR3: TGTGCCAGCAGCTTGGGACTAGCCTCCTACAATGAGCAGTTCTTC.

This clone occurred once. This sequence joins TRBV28 and TRBJ1-2, with 8 bases fitting TRBD1. V lost 4 bases and J lost 8; bases outside the gene matches: 6. Germline V gene sequence: CDR1 MDHEN, CDR2 SYDVKM. There are 13 residues in the CDR3. The CDR3 protein is CASSSGQGWGYTF. The CDR3 bases are TGTGCCAGCAGTTCCGGACAGGGCTGGGGCTACACCTTC.

The chain employs TRBV18 and TRBJ2-1; D possibly corresponds to TRBD2 (6 bases). V lost 2 bases and J 0 bases, leaving 17 bases between the germline ends. The CDR3 spans 18 residues. Germline CDR1 and CDR2: KGHSH and LQKENI. CDR3 bases: TGTGCCAGCTCACCAGGCGGGGCGCCCTGGAGCTCCTACAATGAGCAGTTCTTC. Translated, it gives CASSPGGAPWSSYNEQFF.

The V and J genes are TRBV7-2 and TRBJ2-5; D gene uncertain. This CDR3 comprises 15 residues. Trimming removed 1 base from V and 3 bases from J, with 12 bases in between. Germline V gives CDR1 SGHTA, CDR2 FQGNSA. The CDR3 DNA reads TGTGCCAGCAGCTTAGATTTTAGTCGCAAAGAGACCCAGTACTTC. Protein: CASSLDFSRKETQYF. Combining the CDR3 with reference TRBV7-2 and TRBJ2-5 gives the whole variable domain GAGVSQSPSNKVTEKGKDVELRCDPISGHTALYWYRQSLGQGLEFLIYFQGNSAPDKSGLPSDRFSAERTGGSVSTLTIQRTQQEDSAVYLCASSLDFSRKETQYFGPGTRLLVL.

The chain recombines TRBV19 with TRBJ1-1; 7 bases agree with TRBD1. Losses at the gene ends were 7 bases for V and 1 base for J; bases not matched to a gene: 9. The length of the CDR3 is 15 residues. The germline V gene has CDR1 LNHDA and CDR2 SQIVND (reference sequence). The DNA of the CDR3 is TGTGCCAGTAAAAGAGTAAGACAGGGGAACACTGAAGCTTTCTTT. Amino acids: CASKRVRQGNTEAFF.

This clone was recorded only once. CDR3 sequence: CASSFIPRGYEQYF. DNA for the CDR3: TGCGCCAGCAGCTTCATCCCACGGGGCTACGAGCAGTACTTC. This chain links TRBV5-1 with TRBJ2-7; TRBD2 might be the D (5 bases). V shed 2 bases and J shed 3 bases, with 12 bases lying between them. Germline CDR1 reads SGHRS; CDR2 reads YFSETQ. The length of the CDR3 is 14 residues.

V gene TRBV4-3 combines with J gene TRBJ2-5, with 11 nucleotides matching TRBD2. The CDR3 is 17 residues long. V was pared by 1 base and J by 4 bases, with 8 bases of the junction left unmatched. Germline V gives CDR1 LGHNA, CDR2 YSLEER. The CDR3 coding sequence is TGCGCCAGCAGCCAAGTACGCCTAGCGGGAGGTCGAGAGACCCAGTACTTC. Its protein product is CASSQVRLAGGRETQYF.

This CDR3 reads CASSRAGTGGYEQYF. CDR3 nucleotides: TGTGCCAGCAGTCGTGCCGGGACAGGGGGCTACGAGCAGTACTTC. This chain connects TRBV6-5 to TRBJ2-7, with 11 bases fitting TRBD1. CDR1 is MNHEY and CDR2 is SVGAGI in the germline V gene. Trimming at V came to 5 bases and at J to 3 bases, leaving 6 bases not matched to a gene. The CDR3 consists of 15 residues.

The chain recombines TRBV2 with TRBJ2-1, with D possibly TRBD1 on 5 matching bases. This CDR3 spans 14 amino acids. CDR1 and CDR2 (germline): SNHLY, FYNNEI. Trimming removed 6 bases from V and 4 bases from J, with 13 bases in between. CDR3 region: CASRARQIYNEQFF. The CDR3 coding sequence is TGTGCCAGCAGGGCAAGACAGATATACAATGAGCAGTTCTTC. The full variable domain, in which reference TRBV2 and TRBJ2-1 provide the parts outside the CDR3, is EPEVTQTPSHQVTQMGQEVILRCVPISNHLYFYWYRQILGQKVEFLVSFYNNEISEKSEIFDDQFSVERPDGSNFTLKIRSTKLEDSAMYFCASRARQIYNEQFFGPGTRLTVL.

The rearrangement links TRBV18 to TRBJ1-6; perhaps TRBD1 as D (5 bases). There are 14 residues in the CDR3. With 3 bases removed from V and 12 bases from J, the gap between germline ends came to 15 bases. Germline CDR1 reads KGHSH; CDR2 reads LQKENI. This CDR3 reads CASSPLKSQGPLHF. The CDR3 DNA follows: TGTGCCAGCTCACCGCTAAAGTCTCAGGGACCCCTCCACTTT.

V and J are TRBV7-2 and TRBJ2-6; 11 nucleotides agree with TRBD2. The CDR3 runs 16 residues. The J segment lost 2 bases and the V segment lost 5 bases, leaving 2 bases of the junction unmatched. Germline CDR1 SGHTA, CDR2 FQGNSA. This chain's CDR3 is CASSPTSGAGANVLTF. In DNA form, the CDR3 reads TGTGCCAGCAGCCCGACTAGCGGGGCTGGGGCCAACGTCCTGACTTTC.

The rearrangement uses TRBV28 and TRBJ2-3, with 10 bases identical to TRBD2. CDR1 MDHEN and CDR2 SYDVKM come from the germline V gene. V lost 5 bases and J lost 7; bases outside the gene matches: 6. This CDR3 is built from 14 residues. CDR3 amino acids: CASSLAGAGNTQYF. The CDR3 DNA reads TGTGCCAGCAGTCTAGCGGGGGCGGGGAATACGCAGTATTTT.

The V call is TRBV27, the J call TRBJ1-2; a possible D gene is TRBD1 (6 bases). In germline, CDR1 is MNHEY, CDR2 SMNVEV (reference sequence). V lost 2 bases and J 7 bases, leaving 17 bases between the germline ends. This CDR3 has 15 residues. CDR3 region: CASSLAGGAKGGYTF. CDR3 bases: TGTGCCAGCAGTTTAGCGGGGGGCGCGAAGGGTGGCTACACCTTC.

This chain joins TRBV2 and TRBJ2-3, with D uncertain. V shed 6 bases and J shed 0 bases, with 16 bases lying between them. This CDR3 spans 16 amino acids. Germline CDR1 reads SNHLY; CDR2 reads FYNNEI. CDR3 protein: CASSPRLSPSTDTQYF. The CDR3 DNA sequence: TGTGCCAGCAGCCCCCGTCTTTCTCCGAGCACAGATACGCAGTATTTT.

This clone was detected only once. The CDR3 DNA sequence: TGTGCCAGTAGTTTGTTGGGACAGGGGGCACGGAGCAATCAGCCCCAGCATTTT. Its translation: CASSLLGQGARSNQPQHF. The chain carries TRBV19 and TRBJ1-5; TRBD1 matches 12 bases. The CDR3 runs to 18 residues. Germline V gives CDR1 LNHDA, CDR2 SQIVND (reference sequence). Trimming took 5 bases from V and 1 from J; bases not matched to a gene: 9. Complete variable domain (other parts from reference TRBV19 and TRBJ1-5): DGGITQSPKYLFRKEGQNVTLSCEQNLNHDAMYWYRQDPGQGLRLIYYSQIVNDFQKGDIAEGYSVSREKKESFPLTVTSAQKNPTAFYLCASSLLGQGARSNQPQHFGDGTRLSIL.

This clone was observed a single time. The chain links TRBV27 to TRBJ1-4, with a tentative D call TRBD1 (5 bases). V dropped 8 bases and J dropped 3 bases, with 13 bases sitting between them. This CDR3 has 14 residues. Looked up from germline, CDR1 is MNHEY and CDR2 is SMNVEV (reference sequence). The CDR3 protein is CASRRGGANEKLFF. CDR3 coding DNA: TGTGCCAGCCGCCGTGGGGGGGCTAATGAAAAACTGTTTTTT.

This chain connects TRBV18 to TRBJ1-4; D is possibly TRBD1 (5 bases). Trimming left V 1 base short and J 0 bases short, with 15 bases between. CDR1 KGHSH and CDR2 LQKENI come from the germline V gene. The CDR3 length is 18 residues. CDR3 sequence (DNA): TGTGCCAGCTCACCACAAAGGGCAGGGAAGGCAACTAATGAAAAACTGTTTTTT. Its translation: CASSPQRAGKATNEKLFF.

The chain couples TRBV6-2 or TRBV6-3 to TRBJ2-3; no clear D. From germline, CDR1 is MNHEY and CDR2 SVGEGT. V gave up 5 bases and J gave up 6 bases, with 9 bases separating them. The CDR3 length is 12 residues. The CDR3 spells CASSLIADTQYF. CDR3 in DNA: TGTGCCAGCAGTCTCATTGCGGATACGCAGTATTTT.

The V gene is TRBV2, the J gene TRBJ2-7, with no clear D. Germline loops: CDR1 SNHLY, CDR2 FYNNEI. The CDR3 consists of 14 residues. The V end lost 4 bases, the J end lost 1 base, and 11 bases lay between the germline ends. The CDR3 nucleotides read TGTGCCAGCAGTGTCCAGGATTTATCCTACGAGCAGTACTTC. It encodes CASSVQDLSYEQYF.

This clone was picked up a small number of times. The rearrangement joins TRBV2 to TRBJ1-2; 7 bases are shared with TRBD1. The ends lost 2 bases at V and 0 bases at J; junction bases unmatched: 3. The V gene's germline CDR1 is SNHLY and CDR2 FYNNEI. This CDR3 has 15 residues. The chain's CDR3 is CASSEQGGPNYGYTF. The CDR3 coding sequence is TGTGCCAGCAGTGAACAGGGGGGTCCTAACTATGGCTACACCTTC.

The chain is built from TRBV9 and TRBJ2-5; the D is unclear. The CDR3 covers 14 residues. Deletions cut 0 bases from V and 0 bases from J, with 6 bases between. CDR1 is SGDLS and CDR2 is YYNGEE in the germline V gene. The DNA for the CDR3 is TGTGCCAGCAGCGTAGGTACTAACCAAGAGACCCAGTACTTC. Amino acid sequence: CASSVGTNQETQYF.

At least ten counts were recorded for this clone. The gene calls are TRBV4-2 and TRBJ2-7, with TRBD1 matching over 10 bases. After removal of 5 bases from V and 5 bases from J, the junction contained 9 bases not matched to a gene. The CDR3 length is 15 residues. Germline V lookup: CDR1 LGHNA, CDR2 YNFKEQ. CDR3 DNA: TGTGCCAGCAGCACGACTGGGACAGGGGTCCACGAGCAGTACTTC. This sequence encodes CASSTTGTGVHEQYF.

This sequence joins TRBV5-1 and TRBJ2-7; 10 nucleotides align to TRBD2. The trim removed 4 bases at V and 3 bases at J, leaving 7 bases unmatched. The CDR3 runs to 15 residues. The germline gives CDR1 SGHRS, CDR2 YFSETQ. The CDR3 reads CASSELAGDIYEQYF. The CDR3 coding sequence is TGCGCCAGCAGCGAGCTAGCGGGAGATATCTACGAGCAGTACTTC. Full variable domain (rest looked up from reference TRBV5-1 and TRBJ2-7): KAGVTQTPRYLIKTRGQQVTLSCSPISGHRSVSWYQQTPGQGLQFLFEYFSETQRNKGNFPGRFSGRQFSNSRSEMNVSTLELGDSALYLCASSELAGDIYEQYFGPGTRLTVT.

The gene calls are TRBV4-2 and TRBJ2-3; TRBD2 agrees at 8 bases. The CDR3 sequence is 15 residues long. The germline gives CDR1 LGHNA, CDR2 YNFKEQ. V lost 4 bases and J lost 5; bases outside the gene matches: 8. The CDR3 reads CASSPLGGARDTQYF. CDR3 coding DNA: TGTGCCAGCAGCCCGCTCGGGGGGGCGAGAGATACGCAGTATTTT.